The 9 T cell receptor beta chains given below trace back to one sample, sequenced in a study of blood T cell repertoires in COVID-19. Libraries were prepared by immunoSEQ multiplex PCR; TCRdb keeps only in-frame clonotypes and omits some of them. The data hold approximately 160,000 clones, with approximately 85% observed a single time. Sample: peripheral blood. The receptors were gathered from a man in his 60s with active or convalescent COVID-19.

This clone was counted a few times. The chain recombines TRBV4-2 with TRBJ2-3, with D perhaps TRBD1 (6 bases). Between the trimmed V and J ends, which lost 0 bases and 2 bases, there was a span of 12 bases. This CDR3 has 16 amino acids. Germline V gene data show CDR1 as LGHNA and CDR2 as YNFKEQ. CDR3 DNA sequence: TGTGCCAGCAGCCAAGAAGCAGGGGCCCACACAGATACGCAGTATTTT. Protein product: CASSQEAGAHTDTQYF.

The rearrangement links TRBV9 to TRBJ1-6; perhaps TRBD1 as D (6 bases). V was shortened by 0 bases and J by 7 bases, with 11 bases between the two germline ends. This CDR3 region has 15 residues. Germline V CDR1 and CDR2: SGDLS, YYNGEE. The CDR3 DNA reads as TGTGCCAGCAGCGTAGAGGACAGCAGAAATTCACCCCTCCACTTT. This encodes CASSVEDSRNSPLHF. The full variable domain, completed using reference TRBV9 and TRBJ1-6, is DSGVTQTPKHLITATGQRVTLRCSPRSGDLSVYWYQQSLDQGLQFLIQYYNGEERAKGNILERFSAQQFPDLHSELNLSSLELGDSALYFCASSVEDSRNSPLHFGNGTRLTVT.

J is TRBJ2-5 and V is TRBV5-4; 8 positions match TRBD2. The J segment lost 1 base and the V segment lost 0 bases, leaving 11 bases of the junction unmatched. The CDR3 is made up of 18 amino acids. In germline, CDR1 is SGHNT, CDR2 YYREEE (reference sequence). CDR3 bases: TGTGCCAGCAGCTTGGCCTGGGTTAGCGGGAACCCCCAAGAGACCCAGTACTTC. This codes for CASSLAWVSGNPQETQYF.

V usage is TRBV14 and J usage is TRBJ1-4, with 7 bases identical to TRBD1. Germline CDR1 is SGHDN and CDR2 is FVKESK. The CDR3 has 13 residues. Losses at the gene ends were 4 bases for V and 10 bases for J; bases not matched to a gene: 6. CDR3 residues: CASSPGQLGKLFF. The DNA of the CDR3 is TGTGCCAGCAGCCCGGGACAGCTAGGAAAACTGTTTTTT.

The chain combines TRBV28 with TRBJ1-5, with no clear D. From germline, CDR1 is MDHEN and CDR2 SYDVKM. With 2 bases removed from V and 5 bases from J, the gap between germline ends came to 13 bases. The length of the CDR3 is 15 residues. Written as DNA, the CDR3 is TGTGCCAGCAGTTTAGGGAAGGTGAGGGATCAGCCCCAGCATTTT. As protein: CASSLGKVRDQPQHF.

The chain has TRBV11-2 and TRBJ2-6; D is perhaps TRBD1 (6 bases). The CDR3 totals 17 residues. V was cut by 2 bases and J by 0 bases, with 11 bases left in between. The germline V gene encodes CDR1 SGHAT and CDR2 FQNNGV. The CDR3 here is CASSLTGHLSGANVLTF. DNA for the CDR3: TGTGCCAGCAGCTTAACGGGACACCTCTCTGGGGCCAACGTCCTGACTTTC.

This sequence joins TRBV5-1 and TRBJ2-2; D perhaps matches TRBD2 (6 bases). CDR3 length: 15 residues. The germline CDR1 and CDR2 sequences are SGHRS and YFSETQ. Trimming pared 0 bases from V and 3 bases from J, leaving 9 bases between. CDR3 region: CASSLVQRDTGELFF. The CDR3 DNA follows: TGCGCCAGCAGCTTGGTCCAGCGGGACACCGGGGAGCTGTTTTTT.

This clone was seen only a few times. The V and J genes are TRBV27 and TRBJ1-5; 12 nucleotides agree with TRBD1. The germline V gene encodes CDR1 MNHEY and CDR2 SMNVEV (reference sequence). Trimming at V came to 5 bases and at J to 5 bases, leaving 7 bases not matched to a gene. CDR3 length: 16 residues. CDR3 residues: CASSKGDRGPYQPQHF. As DNA, the CDR3 is TGTGCCAGCAGTAAGGGGGACAGGGGGCCTTATCAGCCCCAGCATTTT.

The genes are TRBV5-1 and TRBJ2-2; 7 bases are shared with TRBD2. Germline V gives CDR1 SGHRS, CDR2 YFSETQ. V was clipped by 4 bases and J by 3 bases; unmatched bases: 6. CDR3 size: 15 residues. The chain's CDR3 is CASSTTSSYTGELFF. The DNA of the CDR3 is TGCGCCAGCAGCACGACTAGCTCATACACCGGGGAGCTGTTTTTT.